The entry that follows covers one T cell receptor beta chain sequence. This entry comes from a study of T cell changes during pregnancy in multiple sclerosis. The CDR3 has 13 amino acids. Germline V lookup: CDR1 MNHEY, CDR2 SVGAGI. V lost 5 bases and J lost 9, with 11 bases in between. TCRdb keeps only in-frame clones here, not all; method: immunoSEQ multiplex PCR. The data show 25,000 to 35,000 clones, with around 92% seen just once and about 4.9% held by the top ten. The material was peripheral blood, obtained in the first trimester of pregnancy. The sequence was obtained from a female donor in good health, enrolled as a control in a pregnancy study. This chain links TRBV6-5 with TRBJ1-6; no clear D. The CDR3 protein is CASSRAGVSPLHF. Here the CDR3 DNA reads TGTGCCAGCAGTCGCGCCGGGGTTTCACCCCTCCACTTT.